The 12 T cell receptor beta chains presented below share a single source sample, sequenced in a study of T cell repertoires in cytomegalovirus infection. Each CDR3 protein is one row after TCRdb ran MiXCR on the reads. The sample contains some 220,000 distinct CDR3 sequences, approximately 13% of which appear only once. Sample: PBMCs. The receptors were gathered from a human donor in good health (CMV status not recorded). Some clones in this sample may be carry-over from other donors' samples.

In this sample, this clonotype turned up a few times. The chain joins TRBV6-2 or TRBV6-3 to TRBJ2-6; the D gene is possibly TRBD2 (5 bases). The CDR3 covers 15 residues. Germline CDR1 is MNHEY and CDR2 is SVGEGT. Trimming cost V 4 bases and J 1 base, with 8 bases left between them. Here the CDR3 DNA reads TGTGCCAGCAGTTCAGGAGGTTCTGGGGCCAACGTCCTGACTTTC. It encodes CASSSGGSGANVLTF.

This clonotype was observed many times. The rearrangement links TRBV7-9 to TRBJ2-7, with 11 bases identical to TRBD1. The V and J ends lost 4 bases and 9 bases, in that order; junction bases with no gene match: 14. Germline V lookup: CDR1 SEHNR, CDR2 FQNEAQ (reference sequence). This CDR3 has 16 amino acids. The CDR3 sequence: CASSSGQGAVELWQYF. The CDR3 coding sequence is TGTGCCAGCAGCTCCGGACAGGGGGCCGTCGAGCTTTGGCAGTACTTC.

This sequence joins TRBV5-6 and TRBJ2-1; D is unresolved. The CDR3 is 12 amino acids. Trimming shortened V by 4 bases and J by 7 bases, and 9 bases separated the two germline ends. Germline V gene data show CDR1 as SGHDT and CDR2 as YYEEEE. The DNA for the CDR3 is TGTGCCAGCAGCCCACGCTCTAATGAGCAGTTCTTC. Its protein product is CASSPRSNEQFF.

This clonotype was recorded a few times. Relative to the germline gene, one junction end is altered; a read error may explain this. V usage is TRBV2 and J usage is TRBJ2-1; tentatively, D is TRBD1 (5 bases). This CDR3 region has 16 residues. Germline CDR1 is SNHLY and CDR2 is FYNNEI. CDR3 DNA: TGTGCCAGCAGCGAAGACGGGTGGGGCCACGGAGCGGAGCAGTTCTTC. Protein product: CASSEDGWGHGAEQFF.

The sample holds many counts of this clonotype. This rearrangement joins TRBV14 to TRBJ2-2; 8 bases agree with TRBD2. CDR1 and CDR2 (germline): SGHDN, FVKESK. This CDR3 has 17 amino acids. V shed 6 bases and J 8 bases; nucleotides not matched to a gene: 17. CDR3 protein: CASSPMGATAGEGELFF. As DNA, the CDR3 is TGTGCCAGCAGTCCCATGGGGGCAACAGCGGGAGAAGGGGAGCTGTTTTTT. The full variable domain, its missing parts supplied by reference TRBV14 and TRBJ2-2, is EAGVTQFPSHSVIEKGQTVTLRCDPISGHDNLYWYRRVMGKEIKFLLHFVKESKQDESGMPNNRFLAERTGGTYSTLKVQPAELEDSGVYFCASSPMGATAGEGELFFGEGSRLTVL.

This clonotype appeared many times. The chain links TRBV15 to TRBJ2-7; 7 bases fit TRBD1. The V segment lost 5 bases and the J segment 0 bases; nucleotides outside the gene matches: 7. The germline gives CDR1 LNHNV, CDR2 YYDKDF (reference sequence). This CDR3 has 15 residues. CDR3 sequence (DNA): TGTGCCACCAGCTGGGACAGACCGAGCTCCTACGAGCAGTACTTC. Residues: CATSWDRPSSYEQYF.

J is TRBJ2-5 and V is TRBV28; the match to TRBD2 covers 8 bases. The V and J ends lost 3 bases and 5 bases, in that order; junction bases with no gene match: 23. Germline assignment: CDR1 MDHEN and CDR2 SYDVKM. This CDR3 has 20 amino acids. The CDR3 sequence: CASSLSSVGSGRESDETQYF. The DNA for the CDR3 is TGTGCCAGCAGTTTGTCTTCCGTAGGGAGCGGGAGAGAGTCGGATGAGACCCAGTACTTC.

The sample holds many counts of this clonotype. The chain carries TRBV7-2 and TRBJ2-2; D is possibly TRBD2 (5 bases). This CDR3 contains 15 residues. V dropped 0 bases and J dropped 3 bases, with 8 bases sitting between them. Germline V gives CDR1 SGHTA, CDR2 FQGNSA. This CDR3 reads CASSLARADTGELFF. In DNA, the CDR3 is TGTGCCAGCAGCTTAGCGAGGGCTGACACCGGGGAGCTGTTTTTT.

This rearrangement joins TRBV18 to TRBJ1-3; D remains ambiguous. This CDR3 region has 17 residues. The germline V gene encodes CDR1 KGHSH and CDR2 LQKENI. V dropped 2 bases and J dropped 0 bases, with 14 bases sitting between them. The CDR3 reads CASSPSKTWGSGNTIYF. In DNA form, the CDR3 reads TGTGCCAGCTCACCATCGAAAACGTGGGGCTCTGGAAACACCATATATTTT.

For this clonotype: The junction differs from germline at one of its ends, possibly a read error. The chain joins TRBV24-1 to TRBJ2-2; D is perhaps TRBD2 (6 bases). This CDR3 comprises 13 residues. Germline V CDR1 and CDR2: KGHDR, SFDVKD. The CDR3: CATSELDRGALFF. Written as DNA, the CDR3 is TGTGCCACCAGTGAACTGGACCGCGGGGCGCTGTTTTTT.

V is TRBV20-1 and J is TRBJ2-4, with D tentatively TRBD1 (6 bases). Per germline, CDR1 DFQATT and CDR2 SNEGSKA (reference sequence). The V end lost 7 bases, the J end lost 8 bases, and 27 bases lay between the germline ends. The CDR3 has 16 amino acids. The CDR3 coding sequence is TGCAGTGTCCTTCCTTTTCAGGGGTCAGAGAGTGACATTCAGTACTTC. Translation gives CSVLPFQGSESDIQYF.

The rearrangement links TRBV5-5 to TRBJ1-1; 7 nucleotides align to TRBD1. The CDR3 is made up of 15 amino acids. Trimming at V came to 0 bases and at J to 0 bases, leaving 2 bases not matched to a gene. Germline CDR1 is SGHKS and CDR2 is YYEKEE (reference sequence). CDR3 in amino acids: CASSLVDRVNTEAFF. The CDR3 DNA sequence: TGTGCCAGCAGCTTGGTTGACAGGGTGAACACTGAAGCTTTCTTT.